The next 27 T cell receptor beta chains were all read from a single sample in a study of human T cells and chemical hapten exposure. MiXCR, applied by TCRdb to the RACE reads, yields one record per CDR3 protein. The table includes some 32,000 distinct CDR3 sequences, about 5% detected once. The time point: patch test 3, about 24 weeks after DPC sensitization. Treatment meaning: therapeutic diphenylcyclopropenone sensitization with weekly scalp DPC. Here the sequenced sample was whole blood, taken in connection with sensitization to the hapten diphenylcyclopropenone (DPC). These receptors came from a man aged 30-40 years with alopecia areata. Some clones in this sample may be carry-over from other donors' samples.

There are many counts of this clonotype. The chain links TRBV20-1 to TRBJ1-6; 8 nucleotides align to TRBD1. With 5 bases clipped from V and 10 bases from J, the junction kept 10 bases outside the gene matches. The CDR3 has 14 amino acids. Per germline, CDR1 DFQATT and CDR2 SNEGSKA (reference sequence). The CDR3 sequence: CSALQGARRSPLHF. The CDR3 bases are TGCAGTGCTCTTCAGGGGGCGCGGAGGTCACCCCTCCACTTT.

At least ten counts were recorded for this clonotype. The CDR3 is CASSARLAGSREQFF. CDR3 DNA: TGTGCCAGCAGCGCCCGACTAGCGGGGAGCAGAGAGCAGTTCTTC. The V and J genes are TRBV9 and TRBJ2-1; 11 bases are a match to TRBD2. The trim removed 3 bases at V and 10 bases at J, leaving 9 bases unmatched. CDR3 length: 15 amino acids. In germline, CDR1 is SGDLS, CDR2 YYNGEE.

At least ten counts were recorded for this clonotype. This chain connects TRBV20-1 to TRBJ2-1, with 8 bases fitting TRBD2. Germline V gene data show CDR1 as DFQATT and CDR2 as SNEGSKA (reference sequence). This CDR3 has 13 residues. The CDR3 spells CSHLTSANNEQFF. The DNA of the CDR3 is TGCAGCCACCTGACTAGCGCGAACAATGAGCAGTTCTTC.

In its sample, this clonotype was seen many times. J is TRBJ2-1 and V is TRBV29-1, with 7 bases fitting TRBD1. The junction had 9 bases not matched to a gene; V was cut back by 1 base and J by 6 bases. Germline V lookup: CDR1 SQVTM, CDR2 ANQGSEA. The CDR3 is 15 residues long. CDR3 sequence: CSVEARDSPSNEQFF. The DNA of the CDR3 is TGCAGCGTTGAAGCGAGGGACAGCCCGAGCAATGAGCAGTTCTTC.

In this sample, this clonotype turned up many times. This sequence joins TRBV3-1 and TRBJ2-1; 9 bases are a match to TRBD1. The CDR3 length is 16 residues. The germline V gene has CDR1 LGHDT and CDR2 YNNKEL (reference sequence). The J segment lost 8 bases and the V segment lost 4 bases, leaving 12 bases of the junction unmatched. CDR3 region: CASSPWKGQGGDEQFF. CDR3 nucleotide sequence: TGTGCCAGCAGCCCCTGGAAGGGACAGGGAGGTGATGAGCAGTTCTTC.

This clonotype occurred a few times. The CDR3, as DNA: TGTGCCAGCAGTTTCCAGGGGGTGAACACTGAAGCTTTCTTT. This translates into CASSFQGVNTEAFF. This chain uses TRBV6-6 with TRBJ1-1, with TRBD1 identical over 7 bases. V lost 4 bases, J lost 0 bases, and 2 bases stayed unmatched. This CDR3 has 14 residues. Germline CDR1 reads MNHNY; CDR2 reads SVGAGI (reference sequence).

This clonotype has at least ten counts. The V call is TRBV6-5, the J call TRBJ1-3; 8 nucleotides line up with TRBD1. Germline trimming cut 7 bases from V and 0 bases from J; bases unmatched to any gene: 8. CDR1 is MNHEY, CDR2 SVGAGI, per germline. The CDR3 consists of 16 residues. CDR3 protein: CASTRTGLNSGNTIYF. The CDR3 DNA follows: TGTGCCAGCACCCGGACAGGGCTAAACTCTGGAAACACCATATATTTT.

This clonotype was observed at least ten times. The chain couples TRBV6-2 or TRBV6-3 to TRBJ2-2; TRBD2 aligns across 11 bases. The germline gives CDR1 MNHEY, CDR2 SVGEGT. V lost 2 bases to trimming and J lost 8 bases; unmatched junction nucleotides: 13. There are 18 residues in the CDR3. CDR3 amino acids: CASSYPDGLAGLAGELFF. CDR3 coding DNA: TGTGCCAGCAGTTACCCCGACGGACTAGCGGGCTTGGCAGGGGAGCTGTTTTTT.

This clonotype appeared many times. The CDR3 DNA is TGTGCCAGCAGTTTATCCTTGACATCGGGCCGGTCACCCCTCCACTTT. Its protein product is CASSLSLTSGRSPLHF. The chain combines TRBV27 with TRBJ1-6; the D is unclear. Deletions cut 0 bases from V and 10 bases from J, with 16 bases between. The germline CDR1 and CDR2 sequences are MNHEY and SMNVEV (reference sequence). CDR3 length: 16 amino acids.

This clonotype has at least ten counts. The rearrangement uses TRBV27 and TRBJ2-4; either TRBD1 or TRBD2 may supply D (6 bases each). V was cut by 4 bases and J by 0 bases, with 22 bases left in between. Germline values: CDR1 MNHEY, CDR2 SMNVEV (reference sequence). The length of the CDR3 is 19 residues. DNA of the CDR3: TGTGCCAGCAGTTCAGGGGCAGGGGAGGATTATCTAGCCAAAAACATTCAGTACTTC. Residues: CASSSGAGEDYLAKNIQYF.

This clonotype was seen at least ten times. The chain employs TRBV19 and TRBJ2-1; 10 bases match TRBD2. J gave up 9 bases and V 0 bases, and 8 bases lay outside the gene matches. Germline V gene lookup returns CDR1 LNHDA and CDR2 SQIVND (reference sequence). The length of the CDR3 is 16 residues. CDR3 region: CASSIDTSGGAGEQFF. The CDR3 nucleotides are TGTGCCAGTAGTATAGATACGAGCGGGGGGGCCGGTGAGCAGTTCTTC.

This clonotype was observed at least ten times. The J gene is TRBJ1-3, the V gene TRBV2, with TRBD1 matching over 7 bases. V dropped 2 bases and J dropped 2; count of bases not matched to a gene: 9. CDR1 SNHLY and CDR2 FYNNEI come from the germline V gene. This CDR3 has 17 residues. CDR3 sequence reads: CASSEFRTGSTGNTIYF. Written as DNA, the CDR3 is TGTGCCAGCAGTGAATTCCGGACAGGATCAACTGGAAACACCATATATTTT.

This clonotype was detected many times. This sequence joins TRBV27 and TRBJ2-3; 7 nucleotides line up with TRBD2. Germline CDR1 is MNHEY and CDR2 is SMNVEV (reference sequence). The J segment lost 6 bases and the V segment lost 7 bases, leaving 16 bases of the junction unmatched. The CDR3 totals 16 residues. CDR3 coding DNA: TGTGCCAGCATCCCTCTGGGCGGGAGTGTCGCGGATACGCAGTATTTT. It encodes CASIPLGGSVADTQYF.

This clonotype was seen many times. This chain connects TRBV19 to TRBJ1-4, with D possibly TRBD1 on 5 matching bases. Germline V gene data show CDR1 as LNHDA and CDR2 as SQIVND (reference sequence). The CDR3 totals 16 residues. V lost 0 bases to trimming and J lost 3 bases, with 11 bases between them. The CDR3 loop reads CASSIEGGRANEKLFF. CDR3 coding DNA: TGTGCCAGTAGTATAGAAGGCGGCAGGGCTAATGAAAAACTGTTTTTT.

On this clonotype itself: One junction end does not reproduce the germline sequence, and a read error may be involved. J is TRBJ2-5 and V is TRBV6-2 or TRBV6-3; D gene ambiguous. CDR1 MNHEY and CDR2 SVGEGT come from the germline V gene. The CDR3 covers 13 residues. The chain's CDR3 is CASRYWTQETQYF. CDR3 sequence (DNA): TGTGCCAGCAGATACTGGACGCAAGAGACCCAGTACTTC.

This clonotype was recorded at least ten times. V usage is TRBV11-2 and J usage is TRBJ2-2; 10 nucleotides align to TRBD2. Unmatched junction bases numbered 10, after V lost 5 bases and J lost 4 bases. The CDR3 runs 17 residues. Germline loops: CDR1 SGHAT, CDR2 FQNNGV. This chain's CDR3 is CASSPPGTSEFTGELFF. CDR3 in DNA: TGTGCCAGCAGCCCCCCCGGGACTAGCGAGTTCACCGGGGAGCTGTTTTTT.

This clonotype has ten or more counts. The chain combines TRBV4-1 with TRBJ1-1; TRBD1 matches at 9 bases. With 0 bases clipped from V and 5 bases from J, the junction kept 4 bases outside the gene matches. This CDR3 has 15 residues. CDR1 is MGHRA, CDR2 YSYEKL, per germline. CDR3 DNA sequence: TGCGCCAGCAGCCAAGAATGGGGGACAGGGACTGAAGCTTTCTTT. It is translated as CASSQEWGTGTEAFF.

Ten or more counts support this clonotype. V is TRBV10-1 and J is TRBJ2-5, with 12 bases aligning to TRBD1. V lost 8 bases, J lost 5 bases, and 6 bases stayed unmatched. The CDR3 spans 14 residues. Germline V CDR1 and CDR2: WNHNN, SYGVQD (reference sequence). The CDR3 sequence is CASGAGTGGETQYF. As DNA, the CDR3 is TGCGCCAGCGGGGCCGGGACAGGGGGCGAGACCCAGTACTTC.

This clonotype was seen ten or more times. This sequence joins TRBV20-1 and TRBJ2-1, with D tentatively TRBD2 (5 bases). CDR3 size: 13 residues. V was trimmed by 4 bases and J by 2 bases, leaving 9 bases between them. The germline CDR1 and CDR2 sequences are DFQATT and SNEGSKA (reference sequence). The CDR3 loop is CSANSGAYNEQFF. The CDR3 DNA is TGCAGTGCTAACAGCGGAGCCTACAATGAGCAGTTCTTC.

This clonotype was recorded at least ten times. V gene TRBV7-2 combines with J gene TRBJ2-7, with D possibly matching TRBD2 (6 bases). The CDR3 length is 15 residues. The V and J ends lost 5 bases and 6 bases respectively, with 20 bases between them. Germline lookup yields CDR1 SGHTA and CDR2 FQGNSA. The CDR3 DNA reads as TGTGCCAGCAGCCCACGGAGGGGCAGGGTTGGCGAGCAGTACTTC. It is translated as CASSPRRGRVGEQYF.

In this sample, this clonotype turned up many times. This sequence joins TRBV6-5 and TRBJ1-3, with TRBD1 matching over 7 bases. The CDR3 is 15 residues long. V gave up 6 bases and J gave up 6 bases; unmatched junction bases: 11. The germline V gene has CDR1 MNHEY and CDR2 SVGAGI. CDR3 amino acids: CASSRDRQGLNTIYF. As DNA, the CDR3 is TGTGCCAGCAGCCGTGACCGACAGGGATTAAACACCATATATTTT.

At least ten counts were recorded for this clonotype. The chain has TRBV6-2 or TRBV6-3 and TRBJ2-7; possibly TRBD1 or TRBD2 for D (5 bases each). Looked up from germline, CDR1 is MNHEY and CDR2 is SVGEGT. Trimming left V 0 bases short and J 8 bases short, with 14 bases between. The CDR3 runs 14 residues. The CDR3 sequence: CASSYSGTPEKQYF. In DNA form, the CDR3 reads TGTGCCAGCAGTTACTCCGGGACCCCAGAGAAGCAGTACTTC.

In its sample, this clonotype was seen many times. The V and J genes are TRBV7-2 and TRBJ2-7; either TRBD1 or TRBD2 may supply D (6 bases each). This CDR3 comprises 13 residues. Trimming took 5 bases from V and 7 from J, leaving 15 bases between them. The germline gives CDR1 SGHTA, CDR2 FQGNSA. CDR3 protein: CASSDRTEGEQYF. CDR3 coding DNA: TGTGCCAGCAGCGACAGGACGGAGGGGGAGCAGTACTTC.

Many counts were recorded for this clonotype. CDR3 coding DNA: TGTGCCAGTAGTACCCGGACCTCCCAGTCCACAAGTGGTGAAAAACTGTTTTTT. Protein product: CASSTRTSQSTSGEKLFF. The V gene is TRBV19, the J gene TRBJ1-4; no clear D. CDR1 is LNHDA and CDR2 is SQIVND in the germline V gene (reference sequence). Trimming pared 4 bases from V and 7 bases from J, leaving 25 bases between. CDR3 size: 18 residues.

This clonotype showed up many times. The V and J genes are TRBV6-5 and TRBJ2-3; D assignment may be TRBD1 or TRBD2 (6 bases each). The CDR3 has 15 residues. V was shortened by 1 base and J by 1 base, with 9 bases between the two germline ends. The germline V gene encodes CDR1 MNHEY and CDR2 SVGAGI. The CDR3 region is CASSYWGARTDTQYF. The DNA of the CDR3 is TGTGCCAGCAGTTACTGGGGGGCCCGCACAGATACGCAGTATTTT.

This clonotype was found many times. The chain links TRBV7-8 to TRBJ2-7; 8 bases align to TRBD2. The V gene end was trimmed by 2 bases and the J gene end by 5 bases; junction bases not matched to a gene: 5. This CDR3 has 14 residues. Germline loops: CDR1 SGHVS, CDR2 FQNEAQ. CDR3 region: CASSLQRERDEQYF. The CDR3 DNA reads as TGTGCCAGCAGCTTACAGCGGGAGAGAGACGAGCAGTACTTC.

This clonotype was recorded many times. The chain employs TRBV18 and TRBJ1-2; 7 nucleotides align to TRBD1. Trimming removed 5 bases from V and 1 base from J; junction bases left unmatched: 10. The germline gives CDR1 KGHSH, CDR2 LQKENI. The CDR3 has 16 residues. CDR3 in DNA: TGTGCCAGCTCAACCCGCACAGGGGACGTTAACTATGGCTACACCTTC. Amino acids: CASSTRTGDVNYGYTF.